Detailed here is one T cell receptor beta chain. Antigen: not known. Each CDR3 protein is one row after TCRdb ran MiXCR on the RT-PCR reads. The sample records 500,000 to 600,000 distinct CDR3 sequences, 11% to 15% being singletons. The sample belongs to a study of response to subunit inactivated influenza vaccine. Regarding the study as a whole: Each seasonal influenza vaccination recruits few new T cells, the authors suggested.

Germline CDR1 is SGHTA and CDR2 is FQGNSA. The CDR3 is made up of 14 amino acids. Trimming took 5 bases from V and 1 from J; bases not matched to a gene: 4. The chain carries TRBV7-2 and TRBJ1-1, with 7 nucleotides matching TRBD1. This specimen was PBMCs from blood, taken approximately 12 days after vaccination. This sequence was found in a man aged 45-60 years who received an inactivated influenza vaccine. The CDR3 loop is CASSARQGNTEAFF. CDR3 nucleotides: TGTGCCAGCAGCGCCCGACAGGGGAACACTGAAGCTTTCTTT.